This passage covers 12 T cell receptor beta chains from one sample sequenced in a study of blood T cell repertoires in COVID-19. Sequencing used immunoSEQ multiplex PCR; TCRdb keeps in-frame clones, though not all of them. The sample shows fewer than 250,000 clones, around 81% of them seen only once. Sequenced: PBMCs or T cells enriched from blood (not recorded which). These receptors were collected from a woman aged 50 to 65 with acute COVID-19.

The chain recombines TRBV18 with TRBJ2-1, with TRBD2 matching 13 bases. The CDR3 has 18 residues. The junction had 7 bases not matched to a gene; V was cut back by 3 bases and J by 2 bases. CDR1 is KGHSH and CDR2 is LQKENI in the germline V gene. In nucleotides, the CDR3 is TGTGCCAGCTCACCTGGAACGGGACTAGCGGGGACCTACAATGAGCAGTTCTTC. Amino acids: CASSPGTGLAGTYNEQFF.

This clone was seen only a few times. The rearrangement joins TRBV25-1 to TRBJ2-7, with D perhaps matching TRBD1 (6 bases). This CDR3 is built from 14 residues. CDR1 and CDR2 (germline): MGHDK, SYGVNS. Trimming shortened V by 2 bases and J by 9 bases, and 17 bases separated the two germline ends. The CDR3 coding sequence is TGTGCCAGCAGTGAAACGGAACCTACAGGGCCGCAGTACTTC. Its translation: CASSETEPTGPQYF.

This chain links TRBV4-2 with TRBJ2-1, with 7 bases identical to TRBD1. V dropped 1 base and J dropped 8; count of bases not matched to a gene: 11. Germline values: CDR1 LGHNA, CDR2 YNFKEQ. The CDR3 is made up of 16 amino acids. The CDR3 is CASSQAPQRQGDEQFF. Here the CDR3 DNA reads TGTGCCAGCAGCCAAGCCCCCCAACGACAGGGCGATGAGCAGTTCTTC.

This clone was observed once. The rearrangement joins TRBV6-5 to TRBJ2-5, with 7 bases that match TRBD2. The germline gives CDR1 MNHEY, CDR2 SVGAGI. This CDR3 region has 14 residues. V lost 6 bases to trimming and J lost 1 base; unmatched junction nucleotides: 5. CDR3 in amino acids: CASSMGGGQETQYF. The CDR3 coding sequence is TGTGCCAGCAGCATGGGGGGGGGCCAAGAGACCCAGTACTTC.

V gene TRBV14 combines with J gene TRBJ2-3; 8 positions match TRBD1. The CDR3 spans 17 residues. The V gene end was trimmed by 2 bases and the J gene end by 4 bases; junction bases not matched to a gene: 11. Looked up from germline, CDR1 is SGHDN and CDR2 is FVKESK. CDR3 nucleotide sequence: TGTGCCAGCAGCCAAACCTACACAGGGGGGTTGGCAGATACGCAGTATTTT. Its protein is CASSQTYTGGLADTQYF.

The chain links TRBV29-1 to TRBJ2-7; tentatively, D is TRBD2 (6 bases). The CDR3 sequence is 12 residues long. With 7 bases removed from V and 4 bases from J, the gap between germline ends came to 14 bases. Germline CDR1 SQVTM, CDR2 ANQGSEA. The CDR3 reads CSAGRPGYEQYF. The CDR3 nucleotides read TGCAGCGCGGGGAGGCCGGGTTACGAGCAGTACTTC.

V is TRBV6-5 and J is TRBJ2-5; D is uncertain. The CDR3 extends over 14 amino acids. V was shortened by 5 bases and J by 0 bases, with 10 bases between the two germline ends. Germline V lookup: CDR1 MNHEY, CDR2 SVGAGI. The CDR3 DNA sequence: TGTGCCAGCAGTATCCGCACAAACCAAGAGACCCAGTACTTC. Its protein is CASSIRTNQETQYF.

A single count supports this clone. The gene calls are TRBV5-1 and TRBJ1-4, with 8 positions matching TRBD1. Germline V CDR1 and CDR2: SGHRS, YFSETQ. CDR3 length: 14 residues. Germline trimming cut 7 bases from V and 7 bases from J; bases unmatched to any gene: 9. CDR3 sequence reads: CASGPGTGVEKLFF. The CDR3 DNA sequence: TGCGCCAGCGGCCCCGGGACAGGCGTTGAAAAACTGTTTTTT.

The chain recombines TRBV19 with TRBJ1-6; D gene ambiguous. CDR3 length equals 15 residues. Between the trimmed V and J ends, which lost 1 base and 9 bases, there was a span of 13 bases. The germline V gene encodes CDR1 LNHDA and CDR2 SQIVND (reference sequence). The CDR3 DNA reads as TGTGCCAGTAGTATAGGGTGGCAGCCTAGTTCACCCCTCCACTTT. It yields the protein CASSIGWQPSSPLHF.

This chain uses TRBV14 with TRBJ1-1; 9 bases agree with TRBD1. This CDR3 has 14 amino acids. Unmatched junction bases numbered 4, after V lost 4 bases and J lost 4 bases. The V gene's germline CDR1 is SGHDN and CDR2 FVKESK. The CDR3 is CASSLRTGATEAFF. In nucleotides, the CDR3 is TGTGCCAGCAGCCTTAGGACAGGGGCCACTGAAGCTTTCTTT.

The rearrangement joins TRBV27 to TRBJ1-2; 8 bases fit TRBD1. The V segment lost 7 bases and the J segment 2 bases; nucleotides outside the gene matches: 3. Germline lookup yields CDR1 MNHEY and CDR2 SMNVEV (reference sequence). The CDR3 is 13 residues long. CDR3 DNA: TGTGCCAGCACGGACAGGGCGAACTATGGCTACACCTTC. This codes for CASTDRANYGYTF.

This clone was picked up one time. As DNA, the CDR3 is TGTGCCAGCAGCTTGCCAGGGGGCGGTGAAAAACTGTTTTTT. The encoded protein is CASSLPGGGEKLFF. The gene calls are TRBV5-4 and TRBJ1-4; 8 nucleotides line up with TRBD1. The length of the CDR3 is 14 residues. Trimming at V came to 1 base and at J to 7 bases, leaving 3 bases not matched to a gene. Germline assignment: CDR1 SGHNT and CDR2 YYREEE (reference sequence).